The rows below give T cell receptor beta chains drawn from one sample of a study of cytotoxic CD8 clonotypes in ibrutinib-treated CLL. The method was immunoSEQ multiplex PCR; TCRdb's version includes in-frame clones alone and lacks a portion of them. Among over 200,000 clones listed, roughly 77% were seen once. The specimen comprised PBMCs, sampled after 12 months of ibrutinib treatment. Every receptor here comes from a human donor with chronic lymphocytic leukemia. CDR3s include the opening cysteine and the closing phenylalanine or tryptophan. D genes are given only for firm matches. A row's size may be missing; if present it is once, few, many or a size class.

j_gene: TRBJ1-2; d_gene: .; v_gene: TRBV6-5; abundance: .; CDR3nt: TGTGCCAGCAGTTGGGCAGACAACTATGGCTACACCTTC; CDR3aa: CASSWADNYGYTF
j_gene: TRBJ2-7; d_gene: .; v_gene: TRBV18; abundance: .; CDR3nt: TGTGCCAGCTCAAGCTCCGGGACATCCTACGAGCAGTACTTC; CDR3aa: CASSSSGTSYEQYF
j_gene: TRBJ2-7; d_gene: TRBD1; v_gene: TRBV19; abundance: few; CDR3nt: TGTGCCAGTAGTAAGGGGGCCGGGGCCTACGAGCAGTACTTC; CDR3aa: CASSKGAGAYEQYF
j_gene: TRBJ2-5; d_gene: .; v_gene: TRBV7-9; abundance: .; CDR3nt: TGTGCCAGCAGCCCTAGGGATAGCCAAGAGACCCAGTACTTC; CDR3aa: CASSPRDSQETQYF
j_gene: TRBJ1-1; d_gene: TRBD1; v_gene: TRBV28; abundance: .; CDR3nt: TGTGCCAGCAGTTCCTCCGGGACAGGGAACACTGAAGCTTTCTTT; CDR3aa: CASSSSGTGNTEAFF
j_gene: TRBJ1-1; d_gene: .; v_gene: TRBV29-1; abundance: .; CDR3nt: TGCAGCTACCAGGACATTGAAGCTTTCTTT; CDR3aa: CSYQDIEAFF
j_gene: TRBJ2-4; d_gene: TRBD2; v_gene: TRBV7-6; abundance: .; CDR3nt: TGTGCCAGCAGCGCAACTATAGCGGGAGGTGGGAACATTCAGTACTTC; CDR3aa: CASSATIAGGGNIQYF
j_gene: TRBJ1-2; d_gene: TRBD1; v_gene: TRBV9; abundance: few; CDR3nt: TGTGCCAGCAGCGCCACCTCTACAGGGGGCGGTGGCTACACCTTC; CDR3aa: CASSATSTGGGGYTF
j_gene: TRBJ2-2; d_gene: .; v_gene: TRBV6-5; abundance: .; CDR3nt: TGTGCCAGCCGAGAGGGGGGCCCGAACACCGGGGAGCTGTTTTTT; CDR3aa: CASREGGPNTGELFF
j_gene: TRBJ2-7; d_gene: TRBD2; v_gene: TRBV28; abundance: .; CDR3nt: TGTGCCAGCACCGCGGGAGTAATCTACGAGCAGTACTTC; CDR3aa: CASTAGVIYEQYF
j_gene: TRBJ1-1; d_gene: .; v_gene: TRBV7-9; abundance: few; CDR3nt: TGTGCCAGCAGCTTACGGGGGCTGAACACTGAAGCTTTCTTT; CDR3aa: CASSLRGLNTEAFF
j_gene: TRBJ1-4; d_gene: TRBD1; v_gene: TRBV11-2; abundance: .; CDR3nt: TGTGCCAGCAGCCCCCTATCCACAGGGGGGGCGGAAAAACTGTTTTTT; CDR3aa: CASSPLSTGGAEKLFF
j_gene: TRBJ2-1; d_gene: .; v_gene: TRBV2; abundance: few; CDR3nt: TGTGCCAGCAGTGACCTTCGAGGGAGCTCCTACAATGAGCAGTTCTTC; CDR3aa: CASSDLRGSSYNEQFF
j_gene: TRBJ1-2; d_gene: .; v_gene: TRBV6-1; abundance: .; CDR3nt: TGTGCCAGCACCAGGACGCCTGACTATGGCTACACCTTC; CDR3aa: CASTRTPDYGYTF
j_gene: TRBJ2-7; d_gene: TRBD2; v_gene: TRBV4-1; abundance: .; CDR3nt: TGCGCCAGCAGCCAGACCGGGACTAGCGGAACCTACGAGCAGTACTTC; CDR3aa: CASSQTGTSGTYEQYF
j_gene: TRBJ2-4; d_gene: .; v_gene: TRBV29-1; abundance: few; CDR3nt: TGCAGCGTTGAATTCCCCCTAAGGGCGGACATTCAGTACTTC; CDR3aa: CSVEFPLRADIQYF
j_gene: TRBJ2-4; d_gene: TRBD2; v_gene: TRBV4-2; abundance: .; CDR3nt: TGTGCCAGCAGCCTTACCCGGGAGGGGGCCAAAAACATTCAGTACTTC; CDR3aa: CASSLTREGAKNIQYF
j_gene: TRBJ2-1; d_gene: .; v_gene: TRBV7-2; abundance: .; CDR3nt: TGTGCCAGCAGCTTACAGGCGGCGGCCTCCTACAATGAGCAGTTCTTC; CDR3aa: CASSLQAAASYNEQFF
j_gene: TRBJ1-4; d_gene: TRBD1; v_gene: TRBV2; abundance: .; CDR3nt: TGTGCCAGCACCGGAACGGACAGGTATAATGAAAAACTGTTTTTT; CDR3aa: CASTGTDRYNEKLFF
j_gene: TRBJ1-3; d_gene: .; v_gene: TRBV6-5; abundance: .; CDR3nt: TGTGCCAGCAGTTACTCTGATCGGCCTGGAAACACCATATATTTT; CDR3aa: CASSYSDRPGNTIYF
j_gene: TRBJ2-2; d_gene: .; v_gene: TRBV2; abundance: .; CDR3nt: TGTGCCAGCAACCCCGACACGAACACCGGGGAGCTGTTTTTT; CDR3aa: CASNPDTNTGELFF
j_gene: TRBJ2-2; d_gene: .; v_gene: TRBV7-9; abundance: .; CDR3nt: TGTGCCAGCAGCTTACCGCCCCCCGGGGAGCTGTTTTTT; CDR3aa: CASSLPPPGELFF
j_gene: TRBJ2-1; d_gene: .; v_gene: TRBV5-1; abundance: .; CDR3nt: TGCGCCAGCAGCCCGGGCCGGTACAATGAGCAGTTCTTC; CDR3aa: CASSPGRYNEQFF
j_gene: TRBJ2-7; d_gene: TRBD2; v_gene: TRBV13; abundance: .; CDR3nt: TGTGCCAGCAGCTCGAGGACTAGCGGGACCTACGAGCAGTACTTC; CDR3aa: CASSSRTSGTYEQYF
j_gene: TRBJ2-7; d_gene: .; v_gene: TRBV14; abundance: once; CDR3nt: TGTGCCAGCCGAAGGGGTGGTACATCCTACGAGCAGTACTTC; CDR3aa: CASRRGGTSYEQYF
j_gene: TRBJ1-5; d_gene: TRBD1; v_gene: TRBV15; abundance: .; CDR3nt: TGTGCCACCCGTCAGTCTGGGACAGCTTATAGCAATCAGCCCCAGCATTTT; CDR3aa: CATRQSGTAYSNQPQHF
j_gene: TRBJ1-2; d_gene: .; v_gene: TRBV30; abundance: .; CDR3nt: TGTGCCTGGAGTGTCGCGCGTGGGAGGGGCTACACCTTC; CDR3aa: CAWSVARGRGYTF
j_gene: TRBJ2-2; d_gene: TRBD2; v_gene: TRBV7-2; abundance: .; CDR3nt: TGTGCCAGCAGCTTGAGACTAGCGGGGGGAATGAACACCGGGGAGCTGTTTTTT; CDR3aa: CASSLRLAGGMNTGELFF
j_gene: TRBJ2-7; d_gene: TRBD2; v_gene: TRBV9; abundance: once; CDR3nt: TGTGCCAGCAGCTTTAGCGGGAGTAAACGCGAGCAGTACTTC; CDR3aa: CASSFSGSKREQYF
j_gene: TRBJ1-3; d_gene: .; v_gene: TRBV5-6; abundance: many; CDR3nt: TGTGCCAGCAGCCGAGGACGGTTTTCTGGAAACACCATATATTTT; CDR3aa: CASSRGRFSGNTIYF